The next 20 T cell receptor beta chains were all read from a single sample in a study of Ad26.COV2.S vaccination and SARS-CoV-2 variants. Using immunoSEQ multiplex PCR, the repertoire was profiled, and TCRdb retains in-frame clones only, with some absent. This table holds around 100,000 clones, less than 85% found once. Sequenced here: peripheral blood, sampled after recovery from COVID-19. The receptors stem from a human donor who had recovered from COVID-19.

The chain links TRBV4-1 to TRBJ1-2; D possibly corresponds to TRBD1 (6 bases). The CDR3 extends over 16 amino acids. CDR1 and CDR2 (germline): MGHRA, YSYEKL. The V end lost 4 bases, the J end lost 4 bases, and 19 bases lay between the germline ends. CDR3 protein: CASSPGGGGQGYGYTF. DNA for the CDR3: TGCGCCAGCAGCCCGGGCGGGGGGGGGCAGGGCTATGGCTACACCTTC.

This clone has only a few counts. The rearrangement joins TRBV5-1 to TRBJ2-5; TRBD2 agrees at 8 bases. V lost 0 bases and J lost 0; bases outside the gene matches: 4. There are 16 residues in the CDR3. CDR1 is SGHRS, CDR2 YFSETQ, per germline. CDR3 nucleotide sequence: TGCGCCAGCAGCTTGGCGGTGCGGGGGGACCAAGAGACCCAGTACTTC. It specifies CASSLAVRGDQETQYF. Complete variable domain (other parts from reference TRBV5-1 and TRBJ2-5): KAGVTQTPRYLIKTRGQQVTLSCSPISGHRSVSWYQQTPGQGLQFLFEYFSETQRNKGNFPGRFSGRQFSNSRSEMNVSTLELGDSALYLCASSLAVRGDQETQYFGPGTRLLVL.

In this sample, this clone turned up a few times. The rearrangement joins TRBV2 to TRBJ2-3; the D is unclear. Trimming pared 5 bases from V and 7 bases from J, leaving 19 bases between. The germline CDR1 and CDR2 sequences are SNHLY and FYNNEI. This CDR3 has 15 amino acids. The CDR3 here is CASSPRTSGPNTQYF. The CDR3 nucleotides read TGTGCCAGCAGTCCCCGGACGTCCGGACCCAATACGCAGTATTTT. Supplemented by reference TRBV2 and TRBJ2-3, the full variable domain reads EPEVTQTPSHQVTQMGQEVILRCVPISNHLYFYWYRQILGQKVEFLVSFYNNEISEKSEIFDDQFSVERPDGSNFTLKIRSTKLEDSAMYFCASSPRTSGPNTQYFGPGTRLTVL.

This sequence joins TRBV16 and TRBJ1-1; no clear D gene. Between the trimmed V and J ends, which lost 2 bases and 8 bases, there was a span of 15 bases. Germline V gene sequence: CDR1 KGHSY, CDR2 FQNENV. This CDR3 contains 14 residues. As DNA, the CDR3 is TGTGCCAGCAGCCAACGGACCGGGTACGGGGAAGCTTTCTTT. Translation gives CASSQRTGYGEAFF.

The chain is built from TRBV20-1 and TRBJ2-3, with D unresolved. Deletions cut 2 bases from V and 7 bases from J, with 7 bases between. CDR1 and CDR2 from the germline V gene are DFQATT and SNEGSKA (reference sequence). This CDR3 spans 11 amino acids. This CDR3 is CSARSSYTQYF. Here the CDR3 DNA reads TGCAGTGCTAGATCCTCTTATACGCAGTATTTT.

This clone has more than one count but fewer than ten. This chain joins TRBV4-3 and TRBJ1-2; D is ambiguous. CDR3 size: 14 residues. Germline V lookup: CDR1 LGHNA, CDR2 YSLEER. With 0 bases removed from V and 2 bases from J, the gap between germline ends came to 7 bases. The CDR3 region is CASSQDGRNYGYTF. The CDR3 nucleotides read TGCGCCAGCAGCCAAGACGGCCGGAACTATGGCTACACCTTC.

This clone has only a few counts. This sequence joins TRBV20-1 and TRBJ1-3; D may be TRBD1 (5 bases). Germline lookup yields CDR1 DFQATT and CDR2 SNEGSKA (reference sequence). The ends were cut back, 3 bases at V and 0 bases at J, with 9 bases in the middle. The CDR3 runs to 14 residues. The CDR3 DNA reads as TGCAGTGCTAGTGTCGACAGCTCTGGAAACACCATATATTTT. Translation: CSASVDSSGNTIYF.

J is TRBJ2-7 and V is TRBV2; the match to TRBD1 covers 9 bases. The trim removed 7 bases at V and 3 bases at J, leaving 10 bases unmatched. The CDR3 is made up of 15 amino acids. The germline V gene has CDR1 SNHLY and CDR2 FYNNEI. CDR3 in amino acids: CASTSGQGAFYEQYF. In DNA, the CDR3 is TGTGCCAGCACCTCGGGACAGGGAGCTTTCTACGAGCAGTACTTC.

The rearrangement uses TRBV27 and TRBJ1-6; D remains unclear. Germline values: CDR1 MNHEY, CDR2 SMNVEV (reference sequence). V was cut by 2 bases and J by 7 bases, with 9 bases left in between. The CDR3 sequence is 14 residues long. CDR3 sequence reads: CASSLEEANSPLHF. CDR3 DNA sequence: TGTGCCAGCAGTTTAGAGGAAGCAAATTCACCCCTCCACTTT.

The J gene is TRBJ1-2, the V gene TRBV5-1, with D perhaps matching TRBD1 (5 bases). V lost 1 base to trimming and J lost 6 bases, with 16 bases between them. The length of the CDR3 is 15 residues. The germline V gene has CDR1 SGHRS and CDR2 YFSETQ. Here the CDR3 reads CASSLWQGVGDGYTF. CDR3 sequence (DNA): TGCGCCAGCAGCTTGTGGCAGGGAGTAGGGGATGGCTACACCTTC.

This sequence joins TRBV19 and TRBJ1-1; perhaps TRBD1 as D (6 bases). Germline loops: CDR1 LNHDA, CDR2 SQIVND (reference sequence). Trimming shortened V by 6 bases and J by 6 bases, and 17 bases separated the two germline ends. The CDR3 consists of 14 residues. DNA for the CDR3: TGTGCCAGTAGGATAAGGGGGGGTATCGCTGAAGCTTTCTTT. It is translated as CASRIRGGIAEAFF. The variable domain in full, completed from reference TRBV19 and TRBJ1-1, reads DGGITQSPKYLFRKEGQNVTLSCEQNLNHDAMYWYRQDPGQGLRLIYYSQIVNDFQKGDIAEGYSVSREKKESFPLTVTSAQKNPTAFYLCASRIRGGIAEAFFGQGTRLTVV.

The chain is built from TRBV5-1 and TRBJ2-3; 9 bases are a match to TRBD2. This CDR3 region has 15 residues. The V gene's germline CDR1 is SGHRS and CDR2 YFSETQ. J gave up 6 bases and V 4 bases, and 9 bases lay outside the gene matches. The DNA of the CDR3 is TGCGCCAGCAGCCCCCGTCCTAGCGGGGACGATACGCAGTATTTT. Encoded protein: CASSPRPSGDDTQYF.

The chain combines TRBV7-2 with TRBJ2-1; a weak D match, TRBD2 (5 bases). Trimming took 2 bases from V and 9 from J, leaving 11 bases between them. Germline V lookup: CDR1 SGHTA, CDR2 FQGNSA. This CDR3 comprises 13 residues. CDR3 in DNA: TGTGCCAGCAGCTTACTGTCGGGAAGTGAGCAGTTCTTC. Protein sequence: CASSLLSGSEQFF.

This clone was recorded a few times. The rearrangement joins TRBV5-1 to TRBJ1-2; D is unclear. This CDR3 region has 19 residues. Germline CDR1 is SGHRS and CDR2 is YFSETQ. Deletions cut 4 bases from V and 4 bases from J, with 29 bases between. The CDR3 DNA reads TGCGCCAGCAGCCAGAGATGGGCCGCCGTTCCGCGCCCGGGCTATGGCTACACCTTC. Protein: CASSQRWAAVPRPGYGYTF. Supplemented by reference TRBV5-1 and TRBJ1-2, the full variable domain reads KAGVTQTPRYLIKTRGQQVTLSCSPISGHRSVSWYQQTPGQGLQFLFEYFSETQRNKGNFPGRFSGRQFSNSRSEMNVSTLELGDSALYLCASSQRWAAVPRPGYGYTFGSGTRLTVV.

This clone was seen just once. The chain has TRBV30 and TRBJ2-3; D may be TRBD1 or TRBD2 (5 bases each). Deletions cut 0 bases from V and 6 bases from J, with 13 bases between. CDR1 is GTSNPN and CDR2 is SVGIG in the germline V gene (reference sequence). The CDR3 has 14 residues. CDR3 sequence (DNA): TGTGCCTGGAGTGTAGGGTCGGGGCTGGATACGCAGTATTTT. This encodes CAWSVGSGLDTQYF.

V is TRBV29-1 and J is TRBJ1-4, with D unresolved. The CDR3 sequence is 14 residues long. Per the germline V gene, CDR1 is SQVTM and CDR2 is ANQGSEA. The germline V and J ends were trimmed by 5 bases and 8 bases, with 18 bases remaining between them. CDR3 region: CSVSSRAIGEKLFF. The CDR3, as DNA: TGCAGCGTTTCGTCGAGGGCAATAGGGGAAAAACTGTTTTTT.

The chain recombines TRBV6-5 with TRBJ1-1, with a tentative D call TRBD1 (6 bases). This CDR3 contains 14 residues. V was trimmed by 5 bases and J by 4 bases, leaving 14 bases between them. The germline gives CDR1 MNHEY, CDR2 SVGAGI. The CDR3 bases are TGTGCCAGCAGTAACAGGGCGTTTAGCACTGAAGCTTTCTTT. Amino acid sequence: CASSNRAFSTEAFF.

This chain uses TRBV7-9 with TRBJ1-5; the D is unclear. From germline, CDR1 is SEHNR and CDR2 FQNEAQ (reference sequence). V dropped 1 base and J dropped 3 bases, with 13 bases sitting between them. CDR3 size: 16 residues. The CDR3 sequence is CASSLGGLSFNQPQHF. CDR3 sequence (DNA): TGTGCCAGCAGCTTAGGTGGGTTATCCTTCAATCAGCCCCAGCATTTT.

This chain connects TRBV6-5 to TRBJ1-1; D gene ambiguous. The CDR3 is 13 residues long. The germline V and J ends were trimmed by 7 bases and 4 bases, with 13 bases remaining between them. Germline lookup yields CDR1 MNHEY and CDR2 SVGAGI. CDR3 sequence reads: CASILSGFTEAFF. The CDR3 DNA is TGTGCCAGCATTTTGTCGGGGTTCACTGAAGCTTTCTTT.

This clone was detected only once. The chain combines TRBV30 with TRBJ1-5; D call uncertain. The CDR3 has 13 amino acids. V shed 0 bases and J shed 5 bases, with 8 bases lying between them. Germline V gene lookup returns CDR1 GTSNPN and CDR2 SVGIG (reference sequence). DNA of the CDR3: TGTGCCTGGAGTGTAATAGCAGATCAGCCCCAGCATTTT. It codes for CAWSVIADQPQHF.